This is a list of T cell receptor beta chains from one sample in a study of cytomegalovirus exposure and HLA in healthy donors. The repertoire was sequenced with immunoSEQ multiplex PCR; TCRdb's copy has only in-frame clones and lacks some. The sample includes approximately 140,000 clones, about three fifths of them seen just once. The specimen sequenced was PBMCs. The receptors derive from a woman aged 55-69 years in good health and CMV-seropositive. CDR3s include the opening cysteine and the closing phenylalanine or tryptophan. The D gene is left open where the match is weak.

d_call j_call v_call cdr3_aa
- TRBJ2-2 TRBV20-1 CSAKGDGELFF
- TRBJ1-1 TRBV4-1 CASSQEISTENTEAFF
TRBD1 TRBJ2-7 TRBV19 CASSLTGAPYEQYF
TRBD1 TRBJ2-7 TRBV7-6 CASSTRQGPRVDEQYF
TRBD1 TRBJ2-4 TRBV7-9 CASSSPGTGGTKNIQYF
TRBD2 TRBJ2-3 TRBV11-3 CASSLGLAADTQYF
- TRBJ2-3 TRBV2 CASSVTGQPDTQYF
- TRBJ2-2 TRBV6-6 CASSSHYENTGELFF
- TRBJ2-7 TRBV6-5 CASSDRHHYEQYF
TRBD1 TRBJ1-2 TRBV28 CASTRDRVMANTF
TRBD2 TRBJ2-7 TRBV7-2 CASSPGLAREQYF
- TRBJ2-7 TRBV7-9 CASSLGSSRLADYEQYF
- TRBJ2-4 TRBV7-9 CASSLGALLAKNIQYF
- TRBJ2-5 TRBV21-1 CVSGIQGKWETQYF
TRBD1 TRBJ1-2 TRBV14 CASSQGTGYGYTF
TRBD1 TRBJ2-5 TRBV4-2 CASSQDVGGRDREETQYF
TRBD2 TRBJ2-5 TRBV5-1 CASSLELAGGWETQYF
- TRBJ2-7 TRBV7-2 CASSPRSSYEQYF
TRBD1 - TRBV11-2 CATSRDRGNYEQYF
TRBD2 TRBJ2-1 TRBV29-1 CSVRGTSGTNEQFF
TRBD1 TRBJ1-2 TRBV11-2 CASSQTGTYGYTF
- TRBJ2-5 TRBV9 CASSVRGGQETQYF
- TRBJ2-2 TRBV6-4 CASSSSESAGELFF
- TRBJ1-2 TRBV5-1 CASSPDRGAGGYTF
- TRBJ1-2 TRBV25-1 CASGGGGGYTF
- TRBJ2-3 TRBV7-3 CASSLWGTSTDTQYF
TRBD2 TRBJ2-1 TRBV5-4 CASSNPGTSGFSSYNEQFF
- TRBJ2-7 TRBV6-5 CASSYSGTHYEQYF
TRBD1 TRBJ2-1 TRBV7-9 CANQGAGNEQFF
- TRBJ1-1 TRBV30 CAWSVLQAEAFF
- TRBJ2-3 TRBV4-1 CASSQGQNLGWTDTQYF
- TRBJ2-4 TRBV6-5 CASSHGGRAKNIQYF
- - TRBV6-1 CASSYYEQYF
TRBD1 TRBJ1-6 TRBV5-6 CASSRTMRTGMNSPLHF
- TRBJ2-7 TRBV19 CASSIDAGGTYEQYF
TRBD1 TRBJ2-5 TRBV29-1 CSARTGGRETQYF
- TRBJ1-3 TRBV10-2 CASIPPNSQYSGNTIYF
TRBD2 TRBJ2-1 TRBV28 CANGPGTRHEQFF
TRBD1 TRBJ2-7 TRBV6-6 CASSLRGIEQYF
- TRBJ1-1 TRBV7-6 CASSLAPGTEAFF
- TRBJ2-7 TRBV15 CATSREGGSYEQYF
- TRBJ1-5 TRBV7-6 CASSFGGNQPQHF
TRBD1 TRBJ1-1 TRBV28 CASSLTGGTEAFF
TRBD1 TRBJ1-4 TRBV25-1 CASSEGQGGNEKLFF
TRBD1 TRBJ2-7 TRBV23-1 CASSQTSQGKLDNTYEQYF